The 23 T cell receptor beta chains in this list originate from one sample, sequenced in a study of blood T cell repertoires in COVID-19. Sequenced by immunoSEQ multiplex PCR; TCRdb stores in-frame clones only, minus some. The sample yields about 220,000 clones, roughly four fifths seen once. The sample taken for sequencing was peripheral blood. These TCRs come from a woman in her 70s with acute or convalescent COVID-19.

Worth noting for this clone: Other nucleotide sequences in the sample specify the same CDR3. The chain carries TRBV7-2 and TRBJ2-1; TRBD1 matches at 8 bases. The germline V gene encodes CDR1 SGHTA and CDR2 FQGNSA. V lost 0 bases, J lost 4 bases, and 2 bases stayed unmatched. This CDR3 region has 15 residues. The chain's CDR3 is CASSLAGQVYNEQFF. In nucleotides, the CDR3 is TGTGCCAGCAGCTTAGCGGGACAGGTTTACAATGAGCAGTTCTTC.

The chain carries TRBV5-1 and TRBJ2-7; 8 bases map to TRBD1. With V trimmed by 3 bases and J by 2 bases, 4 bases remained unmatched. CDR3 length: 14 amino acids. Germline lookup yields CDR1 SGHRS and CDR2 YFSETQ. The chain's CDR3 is CASSWVQGAYEQYF. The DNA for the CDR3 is TGCGCCAGCAGCTGGGTACAGGGGGCCTACGAGCAGTACTTC.

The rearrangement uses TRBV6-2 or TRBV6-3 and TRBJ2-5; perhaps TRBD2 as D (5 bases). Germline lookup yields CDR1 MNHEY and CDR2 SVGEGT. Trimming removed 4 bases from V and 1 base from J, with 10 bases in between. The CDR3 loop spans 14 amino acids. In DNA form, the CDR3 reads TGTGCCAGCAGTTTCCTGGACTTCCAAGAGACCCAGTACTTC. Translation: CASSFLDFQETQYF.

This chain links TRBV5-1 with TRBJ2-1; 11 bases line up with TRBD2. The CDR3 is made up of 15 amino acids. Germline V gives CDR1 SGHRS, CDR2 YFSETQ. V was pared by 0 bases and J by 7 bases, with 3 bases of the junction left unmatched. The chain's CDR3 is CASSLVTSGGNEQFF. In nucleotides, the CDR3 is TGCGCCAGCAGCTTGGTTACTAGCGGGGGAAATGAGCAGTTCTTC.

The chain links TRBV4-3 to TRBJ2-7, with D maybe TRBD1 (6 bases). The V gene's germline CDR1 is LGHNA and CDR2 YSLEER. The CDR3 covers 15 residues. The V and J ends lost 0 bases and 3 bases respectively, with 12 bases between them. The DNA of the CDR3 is TGCGCCAGCAGCCAAGAGCAACAGGGCCTCTACGAGCAGTACTTC. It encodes CASSQEQQGLYEQYF.

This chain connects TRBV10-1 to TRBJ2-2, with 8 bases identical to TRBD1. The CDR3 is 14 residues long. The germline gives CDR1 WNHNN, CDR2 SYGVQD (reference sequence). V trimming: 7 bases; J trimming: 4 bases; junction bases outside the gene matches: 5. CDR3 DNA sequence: TGCGCCAGCACTCTGGACAGGGCCACCGGGGAGCTGTTTTTT. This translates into CASTLDRATGELFF.

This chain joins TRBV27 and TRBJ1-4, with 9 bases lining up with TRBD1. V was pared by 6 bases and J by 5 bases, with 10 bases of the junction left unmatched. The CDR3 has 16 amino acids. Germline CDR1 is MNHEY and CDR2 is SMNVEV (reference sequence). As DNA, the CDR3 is TGTGCCAGCAGCGGTGCCTCCGGGACAGGGAATGAAAAACTGTTTTTT. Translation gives CASSGASGTGNEKLFF.

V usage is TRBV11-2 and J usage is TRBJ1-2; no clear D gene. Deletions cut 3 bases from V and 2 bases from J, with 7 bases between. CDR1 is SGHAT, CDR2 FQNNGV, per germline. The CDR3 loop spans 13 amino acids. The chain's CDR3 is CASSFRQNYGYTF. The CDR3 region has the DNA TGTGCCAGCAGCTTCAGGCAAAACTATGGCTACACCTTC.

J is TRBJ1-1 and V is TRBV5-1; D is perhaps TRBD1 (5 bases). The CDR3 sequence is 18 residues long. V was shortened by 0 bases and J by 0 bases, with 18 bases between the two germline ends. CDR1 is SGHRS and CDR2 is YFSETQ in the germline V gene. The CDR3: CASSLVGRVRRMNTEAFF. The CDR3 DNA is TGCGCCAGCAGCTTGGTTGGCAGGGTAAGGCGGATGAACACTGAAGCTTTCTTT.

CDR3: CASSQEPLGDSEKLFF. Here the CDR3 DNA reads TGCGCCAGCAGCCAAGAGCCTCTAGGGGACAGTGAAAAACTGTTTTTT. The J gene is TRBJ1-4, the V gene TRBV4-3; 7 bases match TRBD1. J was trimmed by 7 bases and V by 0 bases; bases with no gene match: 8. Germline-derived CDR1 and CDR2 are LGHNA and YSLEER. This CDR3 is 16 amino acids long.

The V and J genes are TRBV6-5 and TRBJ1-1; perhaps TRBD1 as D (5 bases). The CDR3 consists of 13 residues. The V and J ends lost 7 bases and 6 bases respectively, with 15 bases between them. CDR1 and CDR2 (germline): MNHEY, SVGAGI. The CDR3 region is CASNIGAAAEAFF. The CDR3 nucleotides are TGTGCCAGCAATATTGGGGCAGCCGCTGAAGCTTTCTTT.

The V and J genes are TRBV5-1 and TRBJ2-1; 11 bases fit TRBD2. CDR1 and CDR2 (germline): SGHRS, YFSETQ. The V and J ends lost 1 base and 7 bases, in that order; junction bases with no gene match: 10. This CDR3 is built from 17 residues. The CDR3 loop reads CASSLWSSGGTLNEQFF. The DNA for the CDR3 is TGCGCCAGCAGCTTGTGGTCTAGCGGGGGGACCCTAAATGAGCAGTTCTTC.

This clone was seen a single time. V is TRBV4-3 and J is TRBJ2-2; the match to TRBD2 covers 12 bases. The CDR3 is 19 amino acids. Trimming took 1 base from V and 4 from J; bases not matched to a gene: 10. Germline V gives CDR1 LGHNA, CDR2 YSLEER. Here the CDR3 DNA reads TGCGCCAGCAGCCAAGGTTGGCTAGCGGGGGGGCCCGGCACCGGGGAGCTGTTTTTT. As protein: CASSQGWLAGGPGTGELFF.

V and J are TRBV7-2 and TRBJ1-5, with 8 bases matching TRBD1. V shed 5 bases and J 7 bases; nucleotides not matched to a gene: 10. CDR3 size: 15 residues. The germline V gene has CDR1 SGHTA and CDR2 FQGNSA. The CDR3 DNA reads TGTGCCAGCAGCCTAACCGACAGGGGAAGGCAGCCCCAGCATTTT. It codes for CASSLTDRGRQPQHF.

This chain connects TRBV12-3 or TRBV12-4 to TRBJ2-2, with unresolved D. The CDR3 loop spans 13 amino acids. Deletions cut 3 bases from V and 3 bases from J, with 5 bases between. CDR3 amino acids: CASSFMYTGELFF. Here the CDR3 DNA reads TGTGCCAGCAGTTTTATGTACACCGGGGAGCTGTTTTTT.

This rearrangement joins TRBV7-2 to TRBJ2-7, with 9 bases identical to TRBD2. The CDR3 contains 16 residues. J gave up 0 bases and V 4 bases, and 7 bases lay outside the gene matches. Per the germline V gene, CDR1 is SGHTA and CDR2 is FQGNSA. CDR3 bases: TGTGCCAGCAGCTCTTTAGCGGGGGTGATCTCCTACGAGCAGTACTTC. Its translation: CASSSLAGVISYEQYF.

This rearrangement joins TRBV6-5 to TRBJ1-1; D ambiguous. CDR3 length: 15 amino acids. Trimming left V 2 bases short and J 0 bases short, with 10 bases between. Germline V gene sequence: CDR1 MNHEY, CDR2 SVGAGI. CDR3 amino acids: CASSYNPELNTEAFF. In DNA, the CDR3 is TGTGCCAGCAGTTACAACCCAGAATTGAACACTGAAGCTTTCTTT.

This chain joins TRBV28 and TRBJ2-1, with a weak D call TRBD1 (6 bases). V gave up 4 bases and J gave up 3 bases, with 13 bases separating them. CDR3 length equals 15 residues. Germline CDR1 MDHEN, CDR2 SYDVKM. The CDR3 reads CASSSPNRVYNEQFF. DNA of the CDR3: TGTGCCAGCAGTTCCCCAAACAGGGTCTACAATGAGCAGTTCTTC.

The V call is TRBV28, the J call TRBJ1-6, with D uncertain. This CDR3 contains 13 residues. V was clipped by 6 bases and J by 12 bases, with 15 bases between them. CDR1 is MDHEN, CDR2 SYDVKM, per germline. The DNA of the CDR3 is TGTGCCAGCAGGGGAGCACAGAAACAACCCCTCCACTTT. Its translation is CASRGAQKQPLHF. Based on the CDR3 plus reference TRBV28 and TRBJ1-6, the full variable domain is DVKVTQSSRYLVKRTGEKVFLECVQDMDHENMFWYRQDPGLGLRLIYFSYDVKMKEKGDIPEGYSVSREKKERFSLILESASTNQTSMYLCASRGAQKQPLHFGNGTRLTVT.

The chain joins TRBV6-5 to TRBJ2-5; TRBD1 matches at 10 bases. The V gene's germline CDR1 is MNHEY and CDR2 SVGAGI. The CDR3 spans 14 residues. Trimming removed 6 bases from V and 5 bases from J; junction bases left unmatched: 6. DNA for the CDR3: TGTGCCAGCAGCGACAGGGGGCGCTTGGAGACCCAGTACTTC. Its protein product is CASSDRGRLETQYF.

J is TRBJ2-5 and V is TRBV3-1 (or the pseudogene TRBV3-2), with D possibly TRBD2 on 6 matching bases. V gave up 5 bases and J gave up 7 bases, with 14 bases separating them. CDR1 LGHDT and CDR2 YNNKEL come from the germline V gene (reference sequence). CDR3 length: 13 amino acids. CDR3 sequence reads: CASSGGTEGTQYF. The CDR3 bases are TGTGCCAGCAGCGGGGGGACCGAGGGGACCCAGTACTTC.

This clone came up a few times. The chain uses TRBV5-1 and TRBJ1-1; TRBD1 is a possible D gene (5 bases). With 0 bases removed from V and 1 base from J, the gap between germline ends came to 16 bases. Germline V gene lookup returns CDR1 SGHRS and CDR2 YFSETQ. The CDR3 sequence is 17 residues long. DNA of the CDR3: TGCGCCAGCAGCTTGGCCCCTCTTGGGCAGGGGAACACTGAAGCTTTCTTT. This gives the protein CASSLAPLGQGNTEAFF. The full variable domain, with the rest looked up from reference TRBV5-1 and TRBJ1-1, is KAGVTQTPRYLIKTRGQQVTLSCSPISGHRSVSWYQQTPGQGLQFLFEYFSETQRNKGNFPGRFSGRQFSNSRSEMNVSTLELGDSALYLCASSLAPLGQGNTEAFFGQGTRLTVV.

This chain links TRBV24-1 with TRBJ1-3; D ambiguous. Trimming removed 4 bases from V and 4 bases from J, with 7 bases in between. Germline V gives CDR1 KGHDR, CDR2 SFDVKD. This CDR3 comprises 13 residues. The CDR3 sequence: CATSDFGGNTIYF. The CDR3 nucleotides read TGTGCCACCAGTGACTTCGGGGGAAACACCATATATTTT.